These T cell receptor beta chains were read from a single sample in a study of blood T cell repertoires in COVID-19. Some clones are missing from TCRdb's copy, which holds only in-frame ones; the method was immunoSEQ multiplex PCR. There are approximately 230,000 clones in the sample; roughly nine tenths occur only once, and 3% to 3.5% lies in the top ten. The sequenced sample was peripheral blood. These receptors came from a young man with active or convalescent COVID-19. Each CDR3 is given with its conserved first and last residue. D genes are given only for firm matches. Clone sizes are given selectively: once, few, many, or a class where the clone is expanded.

J: TRBJ2-7
D: TRBD1
V: TRBV10-2
size: NA
DNA: TGCGCCAGCAGTGTGAAAGGAGACAGGGCTACCTACGAGCAGTACTTC
CDR3: CASSVKGDRATYEQYF

J: TRBJ1-6
D: NA
V: TRBV28
size: once
DNA: TGTGCCAGCAACTTAAACAGGGAGATCGGTTCACCCCTCCACTTT
CDR3: CASNLNREIGSPLHF

J: TRBJ2-2
D: NA
V: TRBV6-1
size: NA
DNA: TGTGCCAGCAGTGACCGACTGACCGCGAACACCGGGGAGCTGTTTTTT
CDR3: CASSDRLTANTGELFF

J: TRBJ2-1
D: NA
V: TRBV5-1
size: many
DNA: TGCGCCAGCAGCTTGGCCGCGGGAAAAAGTTATGAGCAGTTCTTC
CDR3: CASSLAAGKSYEQFF

J: TRBJ2-1
D: TRBD2
V: TRBV7-9
size: NA
DNA: TGTGCCAGCAGCTTAACGGGAGGGAATGAGCAGTTCTTC
CDR3: CASSLTGGNEQFF

J: TRBJ1-2
D: NA
V: TRBV29-1
size: few
DNA: TGCAGCGTTGAAACACAATTCAGGGGTGGTGGCTACACCTTC
CDR3: CSVETQFRGGGYTF

J: TRBJ1-1
D: NA
V: TRBV19
size: NA
DNA: TGTGCCAGTAGCGGTGAGAACACTGAAGCTTTCTTT
CDR3: CASSGENTEAFF

J: TRBJ1-2
D: TRBD1
V: TRBV29-1
size: NA
DNA: TGCAGCATATGGGACAGGGACTATGGCTACACCTTC
CDR3: CSIWDRDYGYTF

J: TRBJ1-2
D: NA
V: TRBV10-1
size: NA
DNA: TGCGCCAGCCCCGCAGCGGACTATGGCTACACCTTC
CDR3: CASPAADYGYTF

J: TRBJ1-4
D: NA
V: TRBV4-3
size: NA
DNA: TGCGCCAGCAGCCAAGAGCTCGGCGGGAGCGAAAAACTGTTTTTT
CDR3: CASSQELGGSEKLFF

J: TRBJ2-3
D: TRBD2
V: TRBV11-2
size: NA
DNA: TGTGCCAGCAGCTTAGTCGGTAGCGGGGGGCCCACAGATACGCAGTATTTT
CDR3: CASSLVGSGGPTDTQYF

J: TRBJ1-3
D: NA
V: TRBV13
size: few
DNA: TGTGCCAGCAGCTTAGGAATAGGTTGGAGTTTTGGAAACACCATATATTTT
CDR3: CASSLGIGWSFGNTIYF

J: TRBJ2-7
D: NA
V: TRBV28
size: NA
DNA: TGTGCCAGCAGTTCCGGGACATTTGTGGACGAGCAGTACTTC
CDR3: CASSSGTFVDEQYF